This T cell receptor (beta chain) comes out of a study of PD-1 blockade in classical Hodgkin lymphoma. Findings and caveats of the study: Whatever underlies the repertoire differences (possibly disease activity or prior therapy) remains undefined. Reported findings placed baseline TCR diversity lower in newly diagnosed patients (compared with healthy donors).

This clone was seen just once. Its antigen is still unknown. Germline V gene lookup returns CDR1 WNHNN and CDR2 SYGVQD (reference sequence). Trimming left V 6 bases short and J 0 bases short, with 35 bases between. CDR3 size: 23 residues. Time point in this sample: newly diagnosed, previously untreated cHL patient sample. What served as comparison were PBMCs in newly diagnosed, untreated classical Hodgkin lymphoma. Profiled with immunoSEQ multiplex PCR; TCRdb holds only in-frame clones, not every one. Of roughly 70,000 clones in the sample, 93% are singletons; the top ten hold about 2.5%. The V call is TRBV10-1, the J call TRBJ1-4; TRBD1 might be the D (5 bases). The clonotype was recovered from a human donor with classical Hodgkin lymphoma. Sequenced sample: peripheral blood mononuclear cells (PBMCs). CDR3 sequence (DNA): TGCGCCAGCAGGACCCGACAGCCTCCGGTGTGGTTTCCCCTTCCTGCAACTAATGAAAAACTGTTTTTT. It specifies CASRTRQPPVWFPLPATNEKLFF.